The entry below describes one T cell receptor (beta chain). The target of this receptor is not known. Base quality data are lacking; no much larger clone is found one base away. Preparation of the library involved PCR. Sequenced on a NextSeq 500. Using fastp trimming at Q25 and MiXCR clonotype assembly, TCRdb reanalyzed the public sequencing data and kept in-frame beta chains. Identical CDR3 protein sequences are pooled into one entry, listed with their most common genes and DNA. The sample has about 1,300 distinct CDR3 sequences on record, approximately 40% of them singletons. More than 40% of the sample is in the top ten clones. The data derive from a study of immune characterization of retroperitoneal liposarcoma (dated by TCRdb to the late 2010s). As encoded in the germline V gene, CDR1 is WSHSY while CDR2 is SAAADI. Including cysteine and phenylalanine, the CDR3 has 15 amino acids. Solely the CDR3 DNA is kept, with 45 bases framed from the first base. V lost 4 bases and J lost 0 bases; the stretch between them is 10 bases long.

Material: tumor tissue. This chain is built from TRBV10-2 and TRBJ2-1; the best D guess is TRBD1, with 5 bases matching. The clonotype comes from a male donor with retroperitoneal liposarcoma. The base sequence is TGCGCCAGCAGTGGTCTTGACAGCTCCTACAATGAGCAGTTCTTC. Its amino acids are CASSGLDSSYNEQFF.